This T cell receptor beta chain originates from a study of T cells after somatic rescue of genetic block. The data were produced by immunoSEQ multiplex PCR, yet TCRdb's version contains in-frame clones alone and is incomplete. This table holds 110,000 or so clones, about 89% found once. The V gene's germline CDR1 is MRHNA and CDR2 SNTAGT. J was trimmed by 2 bases and V by 4 bases; bases with no gene match: 3. This CDR3 has 15 residues. This chain joins TRBV6-4 and TRBJ2-3; 10 positions match TRBD2. This receptor was obtained from a woman aged 18-29 years. Sequenced material: peripheral blood mononuclear cells (PBMCs). The CDR3, as DNA: TGTGCCAGCAGTGTGGGGACTAGCGACACAGATACGCAGTATTTT. As protein: CASSVGTSDTDTQYF.